One sample yielded the 25 T cell receptor beta chains listed below, sequenced in a study of naive and memory T cell subsets. Two oligonucleotides, mixed equimolar, formed the beta constant-region primer covering TRBC1 and TRBC2. Four rounds of PCR amplified the ligated cDNA using nested alpha and beta constant-region primers plus SP2. MiXCR, applied by TCRdb to the UMI-ligation and nested PCR reads, yields one record per CDR3 protein. Here the sample spans about 150,000 distinct CDR3 sequences, roughly 20% being singletons. General observations from the study: Naive repertoires, especially CD8, held a few larger clonotypes, possibly memory cells re-expressing CD45RA.

Their recognized antigens are unknown. The sample comprised naive CD4+ T cells from blood. The origin of the receptors is a human donor in good health.

The chain has TRBV6-5 and TRBJ2-2, with D perhaps being TRBD1 or TRBD2 (5 bases each). Germline V CDR1 and CDR2: MNHEY, SVGAGI. Trimming stripped 7 bases from V and 1 base from J, with 7 bases between. This CDR3 has 13 amino acids. The DNA of the CDR3 is TGTGCCAGCAAGAGGGGGAACACCGGGGAGCTGTTTTTT. It is translated as CASKRGNTGELFF.

The V call is TRBV6-5, the J call TRBJ2-1; perhaps TRBD2 as D (6 bases). The CDR3 spans 14 residues. From germline, CDR1 is MNHEY and CDR2 SVGAGI. V lost 2 bases and J lost 5, with 10 bases in between. CDR3 nucleotide sequence: TGTGCCAGCAGTTACAGGGAGGCCAACAATGAGCAGTTCTTC. As protein: CASSYREANNEQFF.

This clonotype was observed many times. This chain uses TRBV30 with TRBJ2-7, with unresolved D. The CDR3 has 13 residues. The germline V and J ends were trimmed by 3 bases and 0 bases, with 9 bases remaining between them. Germline V gives CDR1 GTSNPN, CDR2 SVGIG (reference sequence). The CDR3: CAWSPRSSYEQYF. CDR3 coding DNA: TGTGCCTGGAGCCCGCGGAGCTCCTACGAGCAGTACTTC. The full variable domain, completed using reference TRBV30 and TRBJ2-7, is SQTIHQWPATLVQPVGSPLSLECTVEGTSNPNLYWYRQAAGRGLQLLFYSVGIGQISSEVPQNLSASRPQDRQFILSSKKLLLSDSGFYLCAWSPRSSYEQYFGPGTRLTVT.

V gene TRBV20-1 combines with J gene TRBJ1-2; no firm D call. Germline CDR1 and CDR2: DFQATT and SNEGSKA (reference sequence). Trimming took 4 bases from V and 4 from J, leaving 10 bases between them. The CDR3 contains 12 residues. The CDR3 sequence: CSAITGVYGYTF. CDR3 bases: TGCAGTGCTATAACCGGGGTCTATGGCTACACCTTC.

V is TRBV5-1 and J is TRBJ2-1; D gene ambiguous. Per germline, CDR1 SGHRS and CDR2 YFSETQ. The CDR3 has 14 amino acids. Trimming left V 1 base short and J 5 bases short, with 10 bases between. CDR3 amino acids: CASSLMGSHNEQFF. CDR3 DNA sequence: TGCGCCAGCAGCTTGATGGGCAGCCACAATGAGCAGTTCTTC. The whole variable domain, filled in from reference TRBV5-1 and TRBJ2-1, reads KAGVTQTPRYLIKTRGQQVTLSCSPISGHRSVSWYQQTPGQGLQFLFEYFSETQRNKGNFPGRFSGRQFSNSRSEMNVSTLELGDSALYLCASSLMGSHNEQFFGPGTRLTVL.

This clonotype was counted ten times or more. Compared with germline, one end of the junction differs, possibly owing to a read error. The CDR3 protein is CSVLSNNEQFF. The CDR3 DNA is TGCAGCGTCCTCTCCAACAATGAGCAGTTCTTC. The chain employs TRBV29-1 and TRBJ2-1; D uncertain. Per the germline V gene, CDR1 is SQVTM and CDR2 is ANQGSEA. This CDR3 contains 11 residues.

This clonotype was seen at least ten times. The chain carries TRBV14 and TRBJ1-1; 7 bases fit TRBD1. The trim removed 4 bases at V and 6 bases at J, leaving 11 bases unmatched. The CDR3 spans 15 residues. Germline CDR1 is SGHDN and CDR2 is FVKESK. The CDR3 loop reads CASSRQRDRYSEAFF. CDR3 bases: TGTGCCAGCAGCCGCCAGCGGGACAGATATTCTGAAGCTTTCTTT.

The sample holds many counts of this clonotype. The chain links TRBV20-1 to TRBJ2-7; TRBD1 agrees at 7 bases. The ends lost 7 bases at V and 1 base at J; junction bases unmatched: 7. CDR3 length equals 13 residues. Germline assignment: CDR1 DFQATT and CDR2 SNEGSKA (reference sequence). CDR3 sequence (DNA): TGCAGTGTAAGAGGGACAGTTTCCTACGAGCAGTACTTC. Its protein is CSVRGTVSYEQYF.

This clonotype was found once. This chain links TRBV28 with TRBJ1-3; no clear D gene. The CDR3 extends over 11 amino acids. Looked up from germline, CDR1 is MDHEN and CDR2 is SYDVKM. With 7 bases removed from V and 0 bases from J, the gap between germline ends came to 1 base. CDR3 nucleotides: TGTGCCAGCATCTCTGGAAACACCATATATTTT. Translation: CASISGNTIYF.

V is TRBV7-2 and J is TRBJ1-6; 8 bases fit TRBD1. The junction had 7 bases not matched to a gene; V was cut back by 5 bases and J by 4 bases. Germline CDR1 SGHTA, CDR2 FQGNSA. This CDR3 contains 16 residues. The CDR3 is CASSTGQGGYNSPLHF. The CDR3 DNA reads TGTGCCAGCAGCACCGGACAGGGTGGATATAATTCACCCCTCCACTTT.

This sequence joins TRBV20-1 and TRBJ2-2, with a weak D call TRBD1 (6 bases). In germline, CDR1 is DFQATT, CDR2 SNEGSKA (reference sequence). Trimming stripped 4 bases from V and 5 bases from J, with 14 bases between. The CDR3 length is 14 residues. The CDR3 loop reads CSAIPGQGTGELFF. The CDR3 bases are TGCAGTGCTATTCCGGGACAAGGTACCGGGGAGCTGTTTTTT.

The chain couples TRBV2 to TRBJ2-5; 9 positions match TRBD2. Germline-derived CDR1 and CDR2 are SNHLY and FYNNEI. The CDR3 sequence is 20 residues long. After removal of 0 bases from V and 3 bases from J, the junction contained 17 bases not matched to a gene. CDR3 sequence reads: CASSEAVLGWGSGSKETQYF. The CDR3 coding sequence is TGTGCCAGCAGTGAAGCCGTCCTAGGGTGGGGTAGCGGGAGTAAAGAGACCCAGTACTTC.

This clonotype was found a few times. The V call is TRBV29-1, the J call TRBJ1-1; D is uncertain. Per germline, CDR1 SQVTM and CDR2 ANQGSEA. Trimming shortened V by 7 bases and J by 0 bases, and 18 bases separated the two germline ends. This CDR3 region has 15 residues. CDR3 in DNA: TGCAGCGGTACTGCGAGGGCGTTCATGAACACTGAAGCTTTCTTT. Its protein product is CSGTARAFMNTEAFF.

This clonotype was recorded once. The rearrangement uses TRBV4-3 and TRBJ2-7; D is uncertain. Germline loops: CDR1 LGHNA, CDR2 YSLEER. This CDR3 has 15 residues. V lost 0 bases to trimming and J lost 4 bases, with 13 bases between them. The CDR3 reads CASSQEALGAYEQYF. In nucleotides, the CDR3 is TGCGCCAGCAGCCAAGAGGCCCTAGGAGCTTACGAGCAGTACTTC.

The J gene is TRBJ2-4, the V gene TRBV7-9; D might be TRBD1 (6 bases). Germline V lookup: CDR1 SEHNR, CDR2 FQNEAQ (reference sequence). The V end was cut by 3 bases, the J end by 7 bases, with 19 bases between. This CDR3 has 16 residues. CDR3 coding DNA: TGTGCCAGCAGCTTGGGCGGTCAGGGGAAAGGTAACATTCAGTACTTC. This encodes CASSLGGQGKGNIQYF.

This clonotype was found a few times. V usage is TRBV27 and J usage is TRBJ1-2; 7 nucleotides agree with TRBD1. The CDR3 extends over 15 amino acids. V gave up 5 bases and J gave up 5 bases; unmatched junction bases: 11. The germline V gene encodes CDR1 MNHEY and CDR2 SMNVEV (reference sequence). This CDR3 is CASSPQGNMAYGYTF. In nucleotides, the CDR3 is TGTGCCAGCAGTCCACAGGGGAATATGGCATATGGCTACACCTTC.

As regards this clonotype: At one boundary the junction diverges from the germline segment, which might be a read error. V is TRBV20-1 and J is TRBJ2-7; TRBD2 matches 12 bases. This CDR3 spans 13 amino acids. Germline CDR1 is DFQATT and CDR2 is SNEGSKA (reference sequence). CDR3 nucleotides: TGCAGTGCTGGAGCGCTCAGGACTAGCGGGATACTTTTC. It translates to CSAGALRTSGILF.

This clonotype appeared a few times. The chain employs TRBV29-1 and TRBJ2-5, with D hard to call. Trimming stripped 3 bases from V and 5 bases from J, with 10 bases between. Germline CDR1 is SQVTM and CDR2 is ANQGSEA. This CDR3 has 12 residues. CDR3 protein: CSVDAGPETQYF. In nucleotides, the CDR3 is TGCAGCGTTGATGCCGGGCCGGAGACCCAGTACTTC.

The chain links TRBV6-6 to TRBJ1-3; no firm D call. Germline loops: CDR1 MNHNY, CDR2 SVGAGI (reference sequence). The CDR3 length is 15 residues. Trimming cost V 0 bases and J 11 bases, with 17 bases left between them. CDR3 sequence (DNA): TGTGCCAGCAGTTACTCACGGGCCCCCATAAATCCCATATATTTT. It translates to CASSYSRAPINPIYF.

The chain combines TRBV6-6 with TRBJ2-3; D is unclear. Trimming pared 0 bases from V and 2 bases from J, leaving 6 bases between. The CDR3 covers 14 residues. The germline V gene encodes CDR1 MNHNY and CDR2 SVGAGI (reference sequence). Written as DNA, the CDR3 is TGTGCCAGCAGTTACTCGATGGCCACAGATACGCAGTATTTT. Its translation is CASSYSMATDTQYF.

This clonotype was detected many times. The chain uses TRBV12-3 or TRBV12-4 and TRBJ2-7; D unclear. The CDR3 consists of 12 residues. The V end lost 7 bases, the J end lost 1 base, and 8 bases lay between the germline ends. In DNA form, the CDR3 reads TGTGCCAGCACCATGGGGTCCTACGAGCAGTACTTC. Translating gives CASTMGSYEQYF.

The chain carries TRBV5-1 and TRBJ2-1; 9 positions match TRBD2. From germline, CDR1 is SGHRS and CDR2 YFSETQ. This CDR3 is built from 14 residues. V trimming: 0 bases; J trimming: 7 bases; junction bases outside the gene matches: 2. CDR3 residues: CASSLVLAGNEQFF. The CDR3 DNA reads as TGCGCCAGCAGCTTGGTTCTAGCGGGGAATGAGCAGTTCTTC.

This chain connects TRBV7-9 to TRBJ2-7; D is uncertain. Trimming removed 2 bases at V and 7 bases at J, with 9 bases between. Germline CDR1 reads SEHNR; CDR2 reads FQNEAQ (reference sequence). The CDR3 length is 12 residues. The CDR3 region has the DNA TGTGCCAGCAGCTTATTTCTACTTGAGCAGTACTTC. This sequence encodes CASSLFLLEQYF.

This clonotype has just a few counts. The gene calls are TRBV6-5 and TRBJ2-7, with D uncertain. The germline CDR1 and CDR2 sequences are MNHEY and SVGAGI. With 4 bases removed from V and 1 base from J, the gap between germline ends came to 17 bases. The CDR3 extends over 16 amino acids. The CDR3 region has the DNA TGTGCCAGCAGTTCCTTACTTACGGGCAGGTCCTACGAGCAGTACTTC. Residues: CASSSLLTGRSYEQYF.

This clonotype has ten or more counts. The genes are TRBV28 and TRBJ2-3; a possible D gene is TRBD1 (5 bases). Trimming stripped 4 bases from V and 5 bases from J, with 10 bases between. Germline lookup yields CDR1 MDHEN and CDR2 SYDVKM. The CDR3 sequence is 13 residues long. CDR3 in DNA: TGTGCCAGCAGTTCAAATAGGGGAGATACGCAGTATTTT. It translates to CASSSNRGDTQYF.